This TCR beta chain was profiled in a study of blood T cell repertoires in COVID-19. Study context: Researchers got acute and convalescent COVID-19 samples from the United States, Italy and Spain. PBMCs, B-cell-depleted T cells, or T cells were the source of the cDNA or gDNA that made up the material.

As handled by the study authors: The assay estimated nucleated cells by amplifying reference gene primers. The protocol was immunoSEQ multiplex PCR, while the TCRdb copy is restricted to in-frame clones and leaves out a portion. V and J calls and clone size are given by that table; D and trimming were obtained from the DNA. Here the sample spans over 250,000 clones, approximately 91% being singletons. The V gene's germline CDR1 is MNHEY and CDR2 SVGEGT. Trimming took 0 bases from V and 2 from J, leaving 11 bases between them. The CDR3 runs to 15 residues. Source material: peripheral blood. The chain joins TRBV6-2 or TRBV6-3 to TRBJ2-7; D not resolved. The sequence came from a woman aged 60-75 years with acute or convalescent COVID-19. CDR3 in DNA: TGTGCCAGCAGTTACTCGGTGAGCCTGGCCTACGAGCAGTACTTC. Translation: CASSYSVSLAYEQYF.